The T cell receptor (beta chain) described here comes from a study of T cell repertoires in cytomegalovirus infection. Across the study: CMV epitopes used comprised recently identified HLA-C-restricted ones and well-studied HLA-B-restricted ones. Indications of both CMV infection and matching HLA type were provided by public TCR beta signatures. Study-level findings and limits: Dominating the ex vivo response were HLA-C-restricted CMV-specific TCR beta clonotypes. CMV carriers with the relevant HLA were identified by cumulative public TCR beta family frequency.

Each CDR3 protein gets one entry after TCRdb re-called the reads with MiXCR. The sample contains under 500,000 distinct CDR3 sequences, about 42% of which appear only once. Concerning this clonotype itself: What it binds is unknown.

In germline, CDR1 is SGHVT, CDR2 SQSDAQ. V was trimmed by 1 base and J by 1 base, leaving 9 bases between them. The CDR3 has 15 amino acids. The chain recombines TRBV7-4 with TRBJ2-3, with unresolved D. The sequence was obtained from a human donor in good health (CMV status not recorded). Some clones in this sample may be carry-over from other donors' samples. The input for sequencing was cultured PBMCs, taken from culture after CMV antigen stimulation. Here the CDR3 DNA reads TGTGCCAGCAGCTTAGGTCTAGATGGCACAGATACGCAGTATTTT. This encodes CASSLGLDGTDTQYF.